This T cell receptor (beta chain) was captured in a study of identical twins. This clonotype has ten or more counts. Germline loops: CDR1 ENHRY, CDR2 SYGVKD. The V and J ends lost 3 bases and 4 bases respectively, with 4 bases between them. CDR3 length: 12 residues. TCRdb used MiXCR to reprocess the 5' RACE reads, holding one entry per CDR3 protein. The sample shows approximately 700,000 distinct CDR3 sequences, 5.5% to 6.5% of them seen only once. The TCR originated in a man aged 18-30 years in good health. Sequenced input: naive T cells sorted from blood. The V call is TRBV10-3, the J call TRBJ1-5; D remains unclear. CDR3 sequence reads: CAISDRNQPQHF. CDR3 nucleotide sequence: TGTGCCATCAGTGACCGAAATCAGCCCCAGCATTTT.